Included here is one T cell receptor (beta chain) sequence, with context. This sample stems from a study of neoadjuvant anti-PD-1 for oral cavity cancer. The repertoire was sequenced with immunoSEQ multiplex PCR; TCRdb's copy has only in-frame clones and lacks some. The sample lists 73,000 or so clones; 80% to 90% were seen once. V dropped 6 bases and J dropped 7; count of bases not matched to a gene: 7. Germline CDR1 and CDR2: MDHEN and SYDVKM. The CDR3 covers 14 residues. Time point given: after neoadjuvant nivolumab, at surgical resection. The specimen comprised PBMCs, sampled after nivolumab (anti-PD-1) treatment. The receptor was isolated from a person aged 40 to 85 with oral cavity squamous cell carcinoma. The rearrangement joins TRBV28 to TRBJ2-3; TRBD1 matches 10 bases. CDR3 in amino acids: CASRLTGGWYTQYF. The CDR3 DNA follows: TGTGCCAGCAGGTTGACAGGGGGCTGGTATACGCAGTATTTT.